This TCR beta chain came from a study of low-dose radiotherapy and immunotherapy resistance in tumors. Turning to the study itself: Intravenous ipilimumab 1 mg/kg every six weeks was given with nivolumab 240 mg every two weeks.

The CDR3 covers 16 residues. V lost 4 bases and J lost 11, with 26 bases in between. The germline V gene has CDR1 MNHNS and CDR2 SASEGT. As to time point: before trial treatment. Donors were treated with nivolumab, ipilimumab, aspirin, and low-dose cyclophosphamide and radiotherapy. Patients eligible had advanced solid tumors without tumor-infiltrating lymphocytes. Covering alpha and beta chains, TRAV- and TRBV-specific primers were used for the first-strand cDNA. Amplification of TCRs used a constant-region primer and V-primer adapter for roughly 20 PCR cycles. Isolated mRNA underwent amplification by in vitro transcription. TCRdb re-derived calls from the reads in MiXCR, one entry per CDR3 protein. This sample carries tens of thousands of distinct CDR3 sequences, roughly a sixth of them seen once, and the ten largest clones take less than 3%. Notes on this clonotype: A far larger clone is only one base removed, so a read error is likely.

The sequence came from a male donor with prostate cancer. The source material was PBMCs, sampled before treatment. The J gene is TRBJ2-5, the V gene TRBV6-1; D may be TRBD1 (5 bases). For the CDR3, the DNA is TGTGCCAGCAGTGGCGCGCAGGGCGAGGTTAATAATGAGCAGTACTTC. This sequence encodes CASSGAQGEVNNEQYF.